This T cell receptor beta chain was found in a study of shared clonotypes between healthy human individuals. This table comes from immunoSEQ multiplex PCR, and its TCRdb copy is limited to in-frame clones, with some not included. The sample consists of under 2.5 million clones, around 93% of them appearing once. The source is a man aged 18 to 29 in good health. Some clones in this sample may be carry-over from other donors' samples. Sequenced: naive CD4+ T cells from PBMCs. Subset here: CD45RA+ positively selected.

The CDR3 nucleotides read TGTGCCAGCACCTCGAGTGGGGCGGGAGGCTACGAGCAGTACTTC. Its translation is CASTSSGAGGYEQYF. The chain links TRBV7-9 to TRBJ2-7; TRBD2 aligns across 8 bases. J was trimmed by 3 bases and V by 7 bases; bases with no gene match: 11. CDR3 size: 15 residues. Germline lookup yields CDR1 SEHNR and CDR2 FQNEAQ (reference sequence).